Following are 13 T cell receptor beta chains from one sample sequenced in a study of blood T cells in healthy people across ages. The second PCR ran about 6 to 12 cycles with a sample-barcoded 5' primer and J-beta primers. In TCRdb, the 5' RACE reads were re-called with MiXCR into one record per CDR3 protein. The sample lists around 400,000 distinct CDR3 sequences, over 45% occurring once. The sequenced sample consisted of blood. These receptors all stem from a man between 60 and 75 years old in good health.

V gene TRBV7-9 combines with J gene TRBJ2-1; D may be TRBD2 (6 bases). V was clipped by 4 bases and J by 5 bases, with 15 bases between them. The CDR3 totals 15 residues. Germline CDR1 SEHNR, CDR2 FQNEAQ (reference sequence). The CDR3 DNA is TGTGCCAGCAGCTCGCCGGGACTGGCAAACAATGAGCAGTTCTTC. This encodes CASSSPGLANNEQFF.

The chain couples TRBV20-1 to TRBJ1-6; tentatively, D is TRBD1 (6 bases). Trimming shortened V by 8 bases and J by 7 bases, and 12 bases separated the two germline ends. Germline loops: CDR1 DFQATT, CDR2 SNEGSKA (reference sequence). The CDR3 runs 12 residues. CDR3 residues: CSTTGNNSPLHF. The CDR3, as DNA: TGCAGTACTACAGGGAACAATTCACCCCTCCACTTT.

The chain has TRBV29-1 and TRBJ2-5; D is perhaps TRBD1 or TRBD2 (6 bases each). CDR1 is SQVTM and CDR2 is ANQGSEA in the germline V gene. The CDR3 runs to 14 residues. The V end lost 2 bases, the J end lost 7 bases, and 17 bases lay between the germline ends. CDR3 amino acids: CSVEPVTGGGTQYF. DNA for the CDR3: TGCAGCGTTGAACCTGTGACAGGAGGGGGGACCCAGTACTTC. Full variable domain (rest looked up from reference TRBV29-1 and TRBJ2-5): SAVISQKPSRDICQRGTSLTIQCQVDSQVTMMFWYRQQPGQSLTLIATANQGSEATYESGFVIDKFPISRPNLTFSTLTVSNMSPEDSSIYLCSVEPVTGGGTQYFGPGTRLLVL.

This clonotype showed up just a few times. V and J are TRBV11-3 and TRBJ2-1, with TRBD2 as a possible D gene (8 bases). The germline gives CDR1 SGHNT, CDR2 YENEEA. V was pared by 5 bases and J by 9 bases, with 23 bases between. The CDR3 has 16 residues. The DNA of the CDR3 is TGTGCCAGCAGCCCAGGGGGAGCGGGAGCCGACAGTGAGCAGTTCTTC. Protein sequence: CASSPGGAGADSEQFF.

Points on this clonotype: It may be a read error: a sequence one base away is much more abundant. The chain uses TRBV28 and TRBJ2-3; D might be TRBD1 (5 bases). V shed 3 bases and J shed 0 bases, with 10 bases lying between them. The CDR3 runs to 15 residues. The germline V gene encodes CDR1 MDHEN and CDR2 SYDVKM. The CDR3 DNA is TGTGCCAGCAGTTTCGCAGGGATAAGCACAGATACGCAGTATTTT. Encoded protein: CASSFAGISTDTQYF. Full variable domain (missing parts from reference TRBV28 and TRBJ2-3): DVKVTQSSRYLVKRTGEKVFLECVQDMDHENMFWYRQDPGLGLRLIYFSYDVKMKEKGDIPEGYSVSREKKERFSLILESASTNQTSMYLCASSFAGISTDTQYFGPGTRLTVL.

This clonotype was counted a few times. This chain connects TRBV20-1 to TRBJ1-6, with 8 bases matching TRBD1. Germline loops: CDR1 DFQATT, CDR2 SNEGSKA (reference sequence). The CDR3 runs 17 residues. The ends lost 1 base at V and 5 bases at J; junction bases unmatched: 10. Here the CDR3 DNA reads TGCAGTGCTAGAGCCCCTAGGCAGGGGGCTAATAATTCACCCCTCCACTTT. This translates into CSARAPRQGANNSPLHF.

J is TRBJ2-3 and V is TRBV12-3 or TRBV12-4; D not resolved. The germline V and J ends were trimmed by 7 bases and 5 bases, with 10 bases remaining between them. The CDR3 runs to 12 residues. This chain's CDR3 is CASKTDGDTQYF. CDR3 coding DNA: TGTGCCAGCAAGACGGATGGAGATACGCAGTATTTT.

As regards this clonotype: A much bigger clone sits one base away, suggesting this may be a read error. V gene TRBV27 combines with J gene TRBJ2-7; 13 bases line up with TRBD2. The V and J ends lost 4 bases and 2 bases, in that order; junction bases with no gene match: 5. Germline values: CDR1 MNHEY, CDR2 SMNVEV (reference sequence). The CDR3 totals 16 residues. The CDR3 reads CASSSTSGGATYEQYF. The CDR3 nucleotides are TGTGCCAGCAGTTCCACTAGCGGGGGGGCAACCTACGAGCAGTACTTC.

The chain joins TRBV7-9 to TRBJ2-7, with unresolved D. Trimming stripped 5 bases from V and 4 bases from J, with 12 bases between. The CDR3 totals 13 residues. The germline gives CDR1 SEHNR, CDR2 FQNEAQ (reference sequence). Here the CDR3 DNA reads TGTGCCAGCAGCAGTCCAGACTCGTACGAGCAGTACTTC. This encodes CASSSPDSYEQYF. The whole variable domain, filled in from reference TRBV7-9 and TRBJ2-7, reads DTGVSQNPRHKITKRGQNVTFRCDPISEHNRLYWYRQTLGQGPEFLTYFQNEAQLEKSRLLSDRFSAERPKGSFSTLEIQRTEQGDSAMYLCASSSPDSYEQYFGPGTRLTVT.

This chain joins TRBV20-1 and TRBJ2-1; possible D gene TRBD1, 5 bases. The V gene's germline CDR1 is DFQATT and CDR2 SNEGSKA (reference sequence). V was trimmed by 5 bases and J by 4 bases, leaving 15 bases between them. CDR3 length equals 14 residues. CDR3 sequence: CSARDGAVYNEQFF. Here the CDR3 DNA reads TGCAGTGCTCGCGATGGGGCTGTTTACAATGAGCAGTTCTTC.

V and J are TRBV11-2 and TRBJ2-3, with D unresolved. Germline values: CDR1 SGHAT, CDR2 FQNNGV. V was clipped by 0 bases and J by 1 base, with 8 bases between them. The CDR3 is 15 amino acids. CDR3 bases: TGTGCCAGCAGCTTAGATCTTGGCCGCACAGATACGCAGTATTTT. As protein: CASSLDLGRTDTQYF.

Comment on this clonotype: The junction does not match germline at one end; this may be a read error. The chain joins TRBV29-1 to TRBJ2-7; D call uncertain. The CDR3 runs 13 residues. Germline V gene lookup returns CDR1 SQVTM and CDR2 ANQGSEA. The CDR3 protein is CGVDRPYTYEQYF. In nucleotides, the CDR3 is TGCGGCGTGGATCGGCCGTATACCTACGAGCAGTACTTC.

This clonotype was picked up a small number of times. The V gene is TRBV12-3 or TRBV12-4, the J gene TRBJ2-1; TRBD2 matches 12 bases. After removal of 6 bases from V and 0 bases from J, the junction contained 6 bases not matched to a gene. There are 17 residues in the CDR3. The CDR3 is CASSSLAGGYSYNEQFF. The CDR3 DNA follows: TGTGCCAGCAGCTCACTAGCGGGAGGTTACTCCTACAATGAGCAGTTCTTC.